Here is one TCR beta chain with its context. The target antigen is unknown. The sample originates from a study of chemoradiotherapy in HPV16-positive cancers. Sequencing used immunoSEQ multiplex PCR; TCRdb keeps in-frame clones, though not all of them. In the table there are hundreds of clones, approximately 71% of which are singletons. Repertoires were sampled repeatedly during chemoradiotherapy. Study results and caveats: The functional HPV-specific definition rests on just two HPV16-positive patients.

CDR3 length: 16 amino acids. The junction had 7 bases not matched to a gene; V was cut back by 5 bases and J by 3 bases. From germline, CDR1 is LNHDA and CDR2 SQIVND (reference sequence). The rearrangement joins TRBV19 to TRBJ2-3; TRBD2 matches at 11 bases. Sequencing was performed on tumor tissue, taken from a patient who underwent chemoradiotherapy. The sequence was obtained from a human donor with HPV-associated anogenital cancer. The CDR3, as DNA: TGTGCCAGTAGTCCCACTCTAGCGGGGGGAACAGATACGCAGTATTTT. Translated: CASSPTLAGGTDTQYF.